This T cell receptor (beta chain) was recovered during a study of T-cell memory formation after mild COVID-19. Study overall: For the most part, TCR clusters were specific to one donor.

Constant-segment primers served in 5'RACE that generated TCR alpha and TCR beta cDNA libraries bearing sample barcodes and UMIs. TCRdb analysed the 5' RACE reads with MiXCR anew, one entry per CDR3 protein. The data show about 300,000 distinct CDR3 sequences, with approximately 19% seen just once and roughly 21% held by the top ten. There are a few counts of this clonotype. The CDR3 is made up of 14 amino acids. Germline V gene data show CDR1 as SGHTA and CDR2 as FQGNSA. The V gene lost 4 bases and the J gene lost 1 base, with 10 bases spanning the gap. This receptor was taken from a man aged 18 to 29 who had mild COVID-19 (a few samples of this study predate the infection). Cell type and time point are not known. The rearrangement joins TRBV7-2 to TRBJ2-5; D remains unclear. Material: PBMCs or a T cell subset sorted from them (not recorded which). This chain's CDR3 is CASSSRVPQETQYF. CDR3 nucleotides: TGTGCCAGCAGCTCACGGGTACCCCAAGAGACCCAGTACTTC.